This T cell receptor beta chain was captured in a study of identical twins. Study-wide results and caveats: Invariant MAIT and iNKT cells may have partly biased zero-insertion analyses.

This clonotype was recorded many times. Its antigen is as yet unknown. MiXCR, applied by TCRdb to the 5' RACE reads, yields one record per CDR3 protein. The sample contains some 590,000 distinct CDR3 sequences, 9.6% of which appear only once. This CDR3 has 15 amino acids. The ends were cut back, 5 bases at V and 4 bases at J, with 13 bases in the middle. From germline, CDR1 is SGHKS and CDR2 YYEKEE (reference sequence). This same sample was also taken into another study, of yellow fever vaccine responses in identical twins.

The sequence derives from a woman between 18 and 30 years old in good health. Sample: PBMCs. The chain links TRBV5-5 to TRBJ1-6, with D unresolved. The CDR3 DNA reads TGTGCCAGCAGTTATTCCTTGGAGTATAATTCACCCCTCCACTTT. Residues: CASSYSLEYNSPLHF.